One and the same sample provided the 16 T cell receptor beta chains below, sequenced in a study of graft-versus-host responses after intestinal transplantation. TCRdb's table, derived via immunoSEQ multiplex PCR, lists solely in-frame clones and lacks some. This sample has some 140,000 clones, with approximately 91% found just once. For these receptors, no antigen is known. The sample in question was unstimulated CD4+ T cells sorted from spleen or lymph node cells, obtained before intestinal transplant. All receptors come from a human donor who received an intestinal transplant.

V gene TRBV6-1 combines with J gene TRBJ2-1; perhaps TRBD2 as D (5 bases). Trimming stripped 6 bases from V and 0 bases from J, with 12 bases between. Germline values: CDR1 MNHNS, CDR2 SASEGT. The CDR3 runs 15 residues. This chain's CDR3 is CASSFSESSYNEQFF. CDR3 DNA sequence: TGTGCCAGCAGCTTTAGCGAGAGCTCCTACAATGAGCAGTTCTTC.

The chain carries TRBV9 and TRBJ2-5; D unresolved. CDR1 SGDLS and CDR2 YYNGEE come from the germline V gene. Trimming left V 6 bases short and J 5 bases short, with 11 bases between. The CDR3 loop spans 12 amino acids. The CDR3: CASNSTGETQYF. The CDR3 DNA reads TGTGCCAGCAACTCGACTGGGGAGACCCAGTACTTC.

The rearrangement uses TRBV10-1 and TRBJ2-3; 7 bases line up with TRBD1. This CDR3 comprises 15 residues. CDR1 is WNHNN and CDR2 is SYGVQD in the germline V gene (reference sequence). J gave up 0 bases and V 7 bases, and 7 bases lay outside the gene matches. The CDR3 DNA is TGCGCCAGCACCCGAGGGACAGAGAGCACAGATACGCAGTATTTT. It translates to CASTRGTESTDTQYF.

The chain joins TRBV13 to TRBJ2-3, with 8 bases that match TRBD1. V was clipped by 5 bases and J by 1 base; unmatched bases: 5. The CDR3 spans 15 residues. Looked up from germline, CDR1 is PRHDT and CDR2 is FYEKMQ (reference sequence). Here the CDR3 DNA reads TGTGCCAGCAGCGACAGGGGTAAGGGCACAGATACGCAGTATTTT. Encoded protein: CASSDRGKGTDTQYF.

V is TRBV19 and J is TRBJ2-5; no clear D gene. V was trimmed by 3 bases and J by 1 base, leaving 0 bases between them. This CDR3 has 11 amino acids. CDR1 LNHDA and CDR2 SQIVND come from the germline V gene (reference sequence). CDR3 bases: TGTGCCAGTAGTATCCAAGAGACCCAGTACTTC. Protein product: CASSIQETQYF.

The chain uses TRBV10-3 and TRBJ2-1, with 9 positions matching TRBD2. Looked up from germline, CDR1 is ENHRY and CDR2 is SYGVKD. V shed 5 bases and J 5 bases; nucleotides not matched to a gene: 22. The CDR3 is made up of 20 amino acids. In DNA, the CDR3 is TGTGCCATCAGTCCCCTGCCCCTAGGGTCTAGCGGGATTAGTAACAATGAGCAGTTCTTC. Translated, it gives CAISPLPLGSSGISNNEQFF.

This clone has a single count. The CDR3 DNA reads TGTGCCAGCAGTTTATACGGGGGTCATCAGCCCCAGCATTTT. Its protein product is CASSLYGGHQPQHF. The chain couples TRBV28 to TRBJ1-5; possible D gene TRBD1, 5 bases. This CDR3 is 14 amino acids long. The V gene lost 1 base and the J gene lost 5 bases, with 9 bases spanning the gap. CDR1 MDHEN and CDR2 SYDVKM come from the germline V gene.

J is TRBJ2-5 and V is TRBV18, with TRBD2 identical over 8 bases. The CDR3 has 15 amino acids. The germline CDR1 and CDR2 sequences are KGHSH and LQKENI. V lost 4 bases to trimming and J lost 5 bases; unmatched junction nucleotides: 9. CDR3 amino acids: CASSQIAGISETQYF. The CDR3 DNA reads TGTGCCAGCTCACAAATAGCGGGAATATCGGAGACCCAGTACTTC. The entire variable domain, with the rest obtained from reference TRBV18 and TRBJ2-5, is as follows: NAGVMQNPRHLVRRRGQEARLRCSPMKGHSHVYWYRQLPEEGLKFMVYLQKENIIDESGMPKERFSAEFPKEGPSILRIQQVVRGDSAAYFCASSQIAGISETQYFGPGTRLLVL.

The chain is built from TRBV5-1 and TRBJ1-1; weak D call: TRBD1 (5 bases). V was pared by 0 bases and J by 1 base, with 7 bases between. The germline V gene encodes CDR1 SGHRS and CDR2 YFSETQ. This CDR3 region has 14 residues. In DNA, the CDR3 is TGCGCCAGCAGCTTGGCAGGGACGAACACTGAAGCTTTCTTT. Its translation is CASSLAGTNTEAFF. Full variable domain (outside the CDR3, taken from reference TRBV5-1 and TRBJ1-1): KAGVTQTPRYLIKTRGQQVTLSCSPISGHRSVSWYQQTPGQGLQFLFEYFSETQRNKGNFPGRFSGRQFSNSRSEMNVSTLELGDSALYLCASSLAGTNTEAFFGQGTRLTVV.

This clone was detected only once. J is TRBJ2-5 and V is TRBV18; TRBD2 matches at 8 bases. CDR3 length: 13 amino acids. J gave up 2 bases and V 5 bases, and 1 base lay outside the gene matches. Germline CDR1 reads KGHSH; CDR2 reads LQKENI. The CDR3 DNA sequence: TGTGCCAGCTCAGCTAGCGGGCAAGAGACCCAGTACTTC. The encoded protein is CASSASGQETQYF.

CDR3 amino acids: CASSIMRYEQYF. CDR3 DNA sequence: TGTGCCAGCAGCATTATGCGCTACGAGCAGTACTTC. The chain links TRBV28 to TRBJ2-7; D is unclear. The V end lost 6 bases, the J end lost 3 bases, and 9 bases lay between the germline ends. Germline-derived CDR1 and CDR2 are MDHEN and SYDVKM. The length of the CDR3 is 12 residues.

This clone was counted a single time. V is TRBV4-3 and J is TRBJ1-5; 9 positions agree with TRBD1. This CDR3 has 15 residues. Germline values: CDR1 LGHNA, CDR2 YSLEER. Trimming at V came to 0 bases and at J to 7 bases, leaving 4 bases not matched to a gene. This chain's CDR3 is CASSQEGTGTQPQHF. The DNA of the CDR3 is TGCGCCAGCAGCCAAGAGGGGACAGGGACCCAGCCCCAGCATTTT.

This chain links TRBV5-1 with TRBJ1-6, with TRBD1 identical over 11 bases. Germline V CDR1 and CDR2: SGHRS, YFSETQ. The CDR3 sequence is 14 residues long. The trim removed 7 bases at V and 11 bases at J, leaving 8 bases unmatched. This CDR3 reads CASGRTGGETPLHF. DNA for the CDR3: TGCGCCAGCGGACGGACAGGGGGCGAGACACCCCTCCACTTT.

This clone was picked up one time. The genes are TRBV6-1 and TRBJ2-7, with D maybe TRBD1 (6 bases). Germline V gene data show CDR1 as MNHNS and CDR2 as SASEGT. The CDR3 sequence is 15 residues long. The germline V and J ends were trimmed by 2 bases and 6 bases, with 17 bases remaining between them. The DNA of the CDR3 is TGTGCCAGCAGTGAAAGAACAGGGATTTCGGGCGAGCAGTACTTC. Protein: CASSERTGISGEQYF.

This chain connects TRBV2 to TRBJ2-1; D is perhaps TRBD2 (6 bases). This CDR3 contains 12 residues. Trimming cost V 8 bases and J 3 bases, with 8 bases left between them. The germline V gene encodes CDR1 SNHLY and CDR2 FYNNEI. CDR3 nucleotides: TGTGCCAGCGATAGCGGCTACAATGAGCAGTTCTTC. Protein sequence: CASDSGYNEQFF.

This sequence joins TRBV28 and TRBJ2-7; 13 bases are a match to TRBD2. The CDR3 runs to 21 residues. Germline V CDR1 and CDR2: MDHEN, SYDVKM. The V segment lost 4 bases and the J segment 0 bases; nucleotides outside the gene matches: 18. In DNA, the CDR3 is TGTGCCAGCAGTTCTCATGGATCGGGACTAGCGGGAAAGGGGAACTCCTACGAGCAGTACTTC. It translates to CASSSHGSGLAGKGNSYEQYF.